This entry concerns a single T cell receptor beta chain. As yet, its antigen is unknown. Time point reported: week 47, end of study. Each dose of the vaccine consisted of 300 ug of mutant IDH1 20-mer peptide, with topical imiquimod. Some clones are missing from TCRdb's copy, which holds only in-frame ones; the method was immunoSEQ multiplex PCR. The sample yields approximately 100,000 clones, roughly 91% seen once. These data come from a study of a mutant IDH1 vaccine in newly diagnosed glioma. Overall study context: In some groups vaccination began 4-6 weeks post-radiotherapy; others received it with temozolomide. Averaging around 42 years of age, treated patients were around 60% male and approximately 38% female. Most had both radiotherapy and temozolomide beforehand; others had only one.

Germline V gene sequence: CDR1 WNHNN, CDR2 SYGVQD (reference sequence). V was cut by 5 bases and J by 1 base, with 11 bases left in between. This CDR3 contains 14 residues. Notes on the study in general: Pseudoprogression looked unconnected to shifts in top peripheral T cell clonotypes.

The TCR originated in a woman aged 50 to 60 with glioma. The starting material was PBMCs, obtained from a glioma patient whose treatment included an IDH1 peptide vaccine. J is TRBJ2-5 and V is TRBV10-1; D is perhaps TRBD1 (6 bases). The CDR3 nucleotides read TGCGCCAGCAGTCCGGACAGATCCCAAGAGACCCAGTACTTC. Residues: CASSPDRSQETQYF.